Below are 4 T cell receptor beta chains sequenced from a single sample in a study of blood T cell repertoires in COVID-19. Profiling relied on immunoSEQ multiplex PCR, and the TCRdb table lists in-frame clones only, not all of them. The table lists roughly 500,000 clones, 70% to 90% of them singletons. The sequenced sample was peripheral blood. Every receptor here comes from a human donor in a cohort sampled during active COVID-19.

This clone was recorded only once. This chain links TRBV29-1 with TRBJ2-3, with D possibly matching TRBD2 (5 bases). V was trimmed by 0 bases and J by 6 bases, leaving 16 bases between them. This CDR3 is 15 amino acids long. Germline V gene lookup returns CDR1 SQVTM and CDR2 ANQGSEA. CDR3: CSVEEGERADDTQYF. The CDR3 DNA is TGCAGCGTTGAAGAGGGAGAGAGGGCCGACGATACGCAGTATTTT.

The chain combines TRBV28 with TRBJ1-5; no reliable D call. Germline lookup yields CDR1 MDHEN and CDR2 SYDVKM. Trimming stripped 5 bases from V and 5 bases from J, with 13 bases between. This CDR3 is 14 amino acids long. The CDR3 nucleotides are TGTGCCAGCAGTCCACTTCGGGATGATCAGCCCCAGCATTTT. It codes for CASSPLRDDQPQHF.

The chain has TRBV10-3 and TRBJ1-6; 9 positions agree with TRBD1. Germline trimming cut 2 bases from V and 9 bases from J; bases unmatched to any gene: 2. Germline loops: CDR1 ENHRY, CDR2 SYGVKD. The CDR3 totals 14 residues. CDR3 sequence (DNA): TGTGCCATCAGTGAGCTGACAGGGGGTTCACCCCTCCACTTT. This codes for CAISELTGGSPLHF.

This clone was counted a few times. This sequence joins TRBV7-2 and TRBJ2-7; D uncertain. This CDR3 spans 14 amino acids. V gave up 5 bases and J gave up 2 bases, with 13 bases separating them. The germline V gene has CDR1 SGHTA and CDR2 FQGNSA. The DNA of the CDR3 is TGTGCCAGCAGCGATTCCCGAGTGACCTACGAGCAGTACTTC. Encoded protein: CASSDSRVTYEQYF.